The 28 T cell receptor beta chains below all came from one sample that was sequenced in a study of blood T cell repertoires in COVID-19. Produced via immunoSEQ multiplex PCR; TCRdb's table is partial and in-frame only. The sample shows approximately 210,000 clones, 65% to 85% of them seen only once. The sequenced material came from PBMCs or T cells enriched from blood (not recorded which). The source of these receptors is a woman aged 55-70 years who had recovered from COVID-19.

The V gene is TRBV30, the J gene TRBJ1-3; possible D gene TRBD1, 5 bases. V was pared by 3 bases and J by 0 bases, with 12 bases between. The CDR3 consists of 15 residues. Germline lookup yields CDR1 GTSNPN and CDR2 SVGIG (reference sequence). The CDR3 sequence: CAWSADSDSGNTIYF. As DNA, the CDR3 is TGTGCCTGGAGCGCTGACAGTGACTCTGGAAACACCATATATTTT. The full variable domain, with the rest looked up from reference TRBV30 and TRBJ1-3, is SQTIHQWPATLVQPVGSPLSLECTVEGTSNPNLYWYRQAAGRGLQLLFYSVGIGQISSEVPQNLSASRPQDRQFILSSKKLLLSDSGFYLCAWSADSDSGNTIYFGEGSWLTVV.

This chain uses TRBV12-3 or TRBV12-4 with TRBJ1-1; no firm D call. CDR3 length: 12 amino acids. V lost 3 bases, J lost 11 bases, and 13 bases lay in between. Written as DNA, the CDR3 is TGTGCCAGCAGTTTGACTATGAATTCGGCTTTCTTT. Protein product: CASSLTMNSAFF.

V is TRBV11-2 and J is TRBJ2-5; 15 bases map to TRBD2. The CDR3 totals 18 residues. The V and J ends lost 4 bases and 0 bases, in that order; junction bases with no gene match: 6. Germline lookup yields CDR1 SGHAT and CDR2 FQNNGV. The CDR3 coding sequence is TGTGCCAGCAGCTCGGGACTAGCGGGGGGTTGGTACCAAGAGACCCAGTACTTC. As protein: CASSSGLAGGWYQETQYF.

V gene TRBV3-1 (or the pseudogene TRBV3-2) combines with J gene TRBJ1-2, with D possibly TRBD1 on 6 matching bases. V was clipped by 4 bases and J by 2 bases, with 11 bases between them. The CDR3 contains 14 residues. Germline loops: CDR1 LGHDT, CDR2 YNNKEL (reference sequence). In DNA form, the CDR3 reads TGTGCCAGCAGCCTTTCAGGGGTAAACTATGGCTACACCTTC. This gives the protein CASSLSGVNYGYTF.

The chain uses TRBV19 and TRBJ2-5; the match to TRBD2 covers 15 bases. V shed 3 bases and J 0 bases; nucleotides not matched to a gene: 5. The CDR3 is made up of 18 amino acids. Per germline, CDR1 LNHDA and CDR2 SQIVND (reference sequence). CDR3 residues: CASSIGGTSGRYQETQYF. CDR3 sequence (DNA): TGTGCCAGTAGTATCGGAGGGACTAGCGGGAGGTACCAAGAGACCCAGTACTTC.

There are a few counts of this clone. The chain has TRBV18 and TRBJ1-1, with D perhaps TRBD1 (6 bases). CDR3 length: 15 amino acids. Germline V lookup: CDR1 KGHSH, CDR2 LQKENI. Trimming cost V 2 bases and J 4 bases, with 14 bases left between them. The CDR3 region is CASSPFSTRGTEAFF. The CDR3 DNA follows: TGTGCCAGCTCACCATTCTCTACCAGGGGCACTGAAGCTTTCTTT.

This clone was found once. The chain recombines TRBV18 with TRBJ1-1, with D unresolved. CDR1 KGHSH and CDR2 LQKENI come from the germline V gene. The CDR3 consists of 13 residues. The V end was cut by 3 bases, the J end by 0 bases, with 5 bases between. The CDR3 reads CASSPDMNTEAFF. The CDR3 bases are TGTGCCAGCTCACCTGACATGAACACTGAAGCTTTCTTT. The complete variable domain, with remaining parts taken from reference TRBV18 and TRBJ1-1, reads NAGVMQNPRHLVRRRGQEARLRCSPMKGHSHVYWYRQLPEEGLKFMVYLQKENIIDESGMPKERFSAEFPKEGPSILRIQQVVRGDSAAYFCASSPDMNTEAFFGQGTRLTVV.

With regard to this clone: This same CDR3 is encoded by further DNA sequences in the sample. The CDR3 loop is CASSVAGEGTEAFF. The CDR3 nucleotides read TGTGCCAGCAGCGTAGCGGGGGAGGGCACTGAAGCTTTCTTT. The chain employs TRBV9 and TRBJ1-1, with a tentative D call TRBD1 (5 bases). Germline values: CDR1 SGDLS, CDR2 YYNGEE. The V gene lost 0 bases and the J gene lost 4 bases, with 10 bases spanning the gap. The CDR3 is 14 amino acids. Full variable domain (remainder filled in from reference TRBV9 and TRBJ1-1): DSGVTQTPKHLITATGQRVTLRCSPRSGDLSVYWYQQSLDQGLQFLIQYYNGEERAKGNILERFSAQQFPDLHSELNLSSLELGDSALYFCASSVAGEGTEAFFGQGTRLTVV.

This chain connects TRBV9 to TRBJ2-7; 8 bases fit TRBD1. The CDR3 extends over 14 amino acids. Germline V gene data show CDR1 as SGDLS and CDR2 as YYNGEE. V was clipped by 4 bases and J by 5 bases; unmatched bases: 8. CDR3 DNA sequence: TGTGCCAGCAGCCCACAGGGGGATCAGAACGAGCAGTACTTC. Translating gives CASSPQGDQNEQYF.

This clone was recorded only once. The chain combines TRBV3-1 (or the pseudogene TRBV3-2) with TRBJ2-5, with 7 bases identical to TRBD2. Germline lookup yields CDR1 LGHDT and CDR2 YNNKEL (reference sequence). V gave up 0 bases and J gave up 3 bases; unmatched junction bases: 1. The CDR3 has 14 amino acids. The DNA of the CDR3 is TGTGCCAGCAGCCAAGAGGCGGGAGAAGAGACCCAGTACTTC. Encoded protein: CASSQEAGEETQYF.

In this sample, this clone turned up once. This chain links TRBV7-2 with TRBJ1-3; 8 positions match TRBD1. Trimming took 0 bases from V and 4 from J; bases not matched to a gene: 2. Germline V gives CDR1 SGHTA, CDR2 FQGNSA. There are 15 residues in the CDR3. The chain's CDR3 is CASSLARDRGNTIYF. DNA for the CDR3: TGTGCCAGCAGCTTAGCGAGGGACAGGGGAAACACCATATATTTT.

The J gene is TRBJ2-5, the V gene TRBV7-3, with 13 bases identical to TRBD2. Trimming cost V 5 bases and J 2 bases; bases outside gene matches: 5. The CDR3 spans 16 residues. Per germline, CDR1 SGHTA and CDR2 FQGTGA. The CDR3: CASSPGLAGNQETQYF. For the CDR3, the DNA is TGTGCCAGCAGCCCGGGACTAGCGGGGAATCAAGAGACCCAGTACTTC.

This rearrangement joins TRBV2 to TRBJ1-4; D gene ambiguous. The germline CDR1 and CDR2 sequences are SNHLY and FYNNEI. This CDR3 has 14 amino acids. Trimming took 1 base from V and 4 from J, leaving 7 bases between them. CDR3 sequence (DNA): TGTGCCAGCAGTGAAGGGCGAGGTAATGAAAAACTGTTTTTT. As protein: CASSEGRGNEKLFF.

This chain uses TRBV18 with TRBJ1-5; D not resolved. The V gene's germline CDR1 is KGHSH and CDR2 LQKENI. V was clipped by 3 bases and J by 2 bases, with 17 bases between them. The CDR3 extends over 17 amino acids. The CDR3 bases are TGTGCCAGCTCACCCGCTAATACTAATCAACGCAATCAGCCCCAGCATTTT. This codes for CASSPANTNQRNQPQHF.

J is TRBJ2-5 and V is TRBV6-6, with 10 bases aligning to TRBD1. With 0 bases clipped from V and 7 bases from J, the junction kept 5 bases outside the gene matches. CDR1 and CDR2 (germline): MNHNY, SVGAGI (reference sequence). The CDR3 covers 15 residues. In DNA form, the CDR3 reads TGTGCCAGCAGTTACTCGACAGGGGGCAGTTTGACCCAGTACTTC. Translation: CASSYSTGGSLTQYF.

V usage is TRBV5-4 and J usage is TRBJ1-1; perhaps TRBD1 as D (5 bases). Trimming removed 4 bases at V and 5 bases at J, with 9 bases between. The CDR3 contains 12 residues. Germline lookup yields CDR1 SGHNT and CDR2 YYREEE (reference sequence). DNA of the CDR3: TGTGCCAGCAGCCCGGGGGGGACTGAAGCTTTCTTT. Translation gives CASSPGGTEAFF.

The rearrangement uses TRBV6-5 and TRBJ2-5; a possible D gene is TRBD2 (6 bases). V dropped 6 bases and J dropped 0 bases, with 14 bases sitting between them. CDR1 MNHEY and CDR2 SVGAGI come from the germline V gene. CDR3 length: 15 residues. CDR3 sequence: CASRLDYRYQETQYF. DNA of the CDR3: TGTGCCAGCAGGCTGGACTACCGGTACCAAGAGACCCAGTACTTC.

A few counts support this clone. The gene calls are TRBV15 and TRBJ1-1; TRBD1 aligns across 8 bases. Per germline, CDR1 LNHNV and CDR2 YYDKDF (reference sequence). Trimming took 5 bases from V and 0 from J; bases not matched to a gene: 11. The CDR3 contains 17 residues. Here the CDR3 DNA reads TGTGCCACCAGCCCCCGACAGGGGCCACGCTTGAACACTGAAGCTTTCTTT. Its protein is CATSPRQGPRLNTEAFF.

The chain employs TRBV15 and TRBJ1-1, with a possible D match to TRBD1 (5 bases). The CDR3 contains 16 residues. V gave up 9 bases and J gave up 0 bases, with 20 bases separating them. Germline V gene lookup returns CDR1 LNHNV and CDR2 YYDKDF (reference sequence). Here the CDR3 DNA reads TGTGCCACTGTGCAGGGAGGAGGTCGGTTGAACACTGAAGCTTTCTTT. This gives the protein CATVQGGGRLNTEAFF.

This chain uses TRBV5-1 with TRBJ2-1, with a weak D call TRBD2 (5 bases). The CDR3 consists of 14 residues. Trimming removed 4 bases at V and 9 bases at J, with 17 bases between. In germline, CDR1 is SGHRS, CDR2 YFSETQ. The CDR3 protein is CASSRGAPRGEQFF. CDR3 in DNA: TGCGCCAGCAGCCGGGGAGCCCCCCGCGGTGAGCAGTTCTTC.

As regards this clone: Different DNA sequences within this sample yield the same CDR3. The rearrangement joins TRBV11-2 to TRBJ1-2; D unresolved. CDR3 length: 15 residues. V shed 0 bases and J shed 2 bases, with 10 bases lying between them. The V gene's germline CDR1 is SGHAT and CDR2 FQNNGV. CDR3 in DNA: TGTGCCAGCAGCTTAGAGGCGGGGAGAAACTATGGCTACACCTTC. This translates into CASSLEAGRNYGYTF.

This chain uses TRBV4-1 with TRBJ1-2, with TRBD1 matching over 7 bases. V trimming: 3 bases; J trimming: 4 bases; junction bases outside the gene matches: 11. Germline CDR1 MGHRA, CDR2 YSYEKL. The CDR3 length is 16 residues. CDR3 nucleotide sequence: TGCGCCAGCAGCCAGGTTTCTCCTGACAGGGTCTATGGCTACACCTTC. It encodes CASSQVSPDRVYGYTF.

The chain carries TRBV5-1 and TRBJ2-4, with 13 nucleotides matching TRBD2. Trimming took 4 bases from V and 1 from J; bases not matched to a gene: 8. CDR1 SGHRS and CDR2 YFSETQ come from the germline V gene. The CDR3 is 18 residues long. The CDR3, as DNA: TGCGCCAGCAGCCTAGGGACTAGCGGGGCGGGGGCCAAAAACATTCAGTACTTC. It is translated as CASSLGTSGAGAKNIQYF. The variable domain in full, completed from reference TRBV5-1 and TRBJ2-4, reads KAGVTQTPRYLIKTRGQQVTLSCSPISGHRSVSWYQQTPGQGLQFLFEYFSETQRNKGNFPGRFSGRQFSNSRSEMNVSTLELGDSALYLCASSLGTSGAGAKNIQYFGAGTRLSVL.

The chain uses TRBV19 and TRBJ1-2; D is perhaps TRBD1 (5 bases). Germline CDR1 reads LNHDA; CDR2 reads SQIVND (reference sequence). This CDR3 has 12 residues. V dropped 9 bases and J dropped 6 bases, with 14 bases sitting between them. CDR3 bases: TGTGCCAGCACAACAAGGGGCAATGGCTACACCTTC. Amino acid sequence: CASTTRGNGYTF.

This chain's CDR3 is CASSLSQGLYEQYF. The CDR3, as DNA: TGTGCCAGCAGCTTATCCCAGGGCTTATACGAGCAGTACTTC. The V call is TRBV7-2, the J call TRBJ2-7; weak D call: TRBD1 (5 bases). This CDR3 spans 14 amino acids. Per the germline V gene, CDR1 is SGHTA and CDR2 is FQGNSA. Trimming removed 2 bases from V and 4 bases from J, with 12 bases in between.

CDR3 residues: CASSFSGAGYTF. CDR3 nucleotides: TGTGCCAGCAGCTTTTCTGGGGCTGGCTACACCTTC. The V gene is TRBV5-8, the J gene TRBJ1-2; D might be TRBD1 (5 bases). This CDR3 spans 12 amino acids. Germline CDR1 and CDR2: SGHTS and YDEGEE. V was shortened by 2 bases and J by 7 bases, with 9 bases between the two germline ends.

The J gene is TRBJ1-2, the V gene TRBV29-1; tentative D call: TRBD1 (5 bases). Per the germline V gene, CDR1 is SQVTM and CDR2 is ANQGSEA. Trimming pared 2 bases from V and 6 bases from J, leaving 13 bases between. The CDR3 consists of 13 residues. Here the CDR3 reads CSVERFTGDGYTF. CDR3 coding DNA: TGCAGCGTTGAAAGGTTTACAGGAGATGGCTACACCTTC.

The V and J genes are TRBV9 and TRBJ1-4; weak D call: TRBD1 (6 bases). Germline-derived CDR1 and CDR2 are SGDLS and YYNGEE. Trimming took off 3 bases at V and 7 bases at J, with 16 bases between the two ends. This CDR3 comprises 15 residues. The CDR3 spells CASSGKQGYAEKLFF. In DNA form, the CDR3 reads TGTGCCAGCAGCGGAAAACAGGGTTACGCTGAAAAACTGTTTTTT.